Listed below are T cell receptor beta chains from one sample, sequenced in a study of T cell responses to AZD1222 COVID-19 vaccine. Method: immunoSEQ multiplex PCR; TCRdb's copy keeps in-frame clones and lacks some. The table has around 92,000 clones, roughly nine tenths seen once. The specimen comprised peripheral blood, sampled on day 0 of AZD1222 vaccination. Receptors were obtained from an adult in good health. Both conserved end residues are part of each CDR3. Fields, in order: CDR3 DNA, CDR3 protein, clone size, D gene, V gene, J gene. D genes are given only for firm matches. Part of the rows lack a size; the others show once, few, many or a class for expanded clones.

DNA: TGTGCCAGCAGTTGGGCTGGGGGAAGCTATGGCTACACCTTC; CDR3: CASSWAGGSYGYTF; size: NA; D: NA; V: TRBV27; J: TRBJ1-2
DNA: TGCGCCAGCAGCCTACAGGGAAGCAATCAGCCCCAGCATTTT; CDR3: CASSLQGSNQPQHF; size: NA; D: NA; V: TRBV4-1; J: TRBJ1-5
DNA: TGTGCTAGTGGTACACCCCTGGAGACCCAGTACTTC; CDR3: CASGTPLETQYF; size: once; D: NA; V: TRBV12-5; J: TRBJ2-5
DNA: TGTGCCAGCAGTACAGGGATTTTCGGCTATGGCTACACCTTC; CDR3: CASSTGIFGYGYTF; size: NA; D: NA; V: TRBV5-8; J: TRBJ1-2
DNA: TGTGCCAGCAGCGTTACTAGCGACTCCTACAATGAGCAGTTCTTC; CDR3: CASSVTSDSYNEQFF; size: NA; D: TRBD2; V: TRBV2; J: TRBJ2-1
DNA: TGTGCCAGCAGTTTTGGTGTCTATGGCTACACCTTC; CDR3: CASSFGVYGYTF; size: NA; D: NA; V: TRBV28; J: TRBJ1-2
DNA: TGTGCCAGCAGCTTAGACGGGGCATCAGGCACTGAAGCTTTCTTT; CDR3: CASSLDGASGTEAFF; size: NA; D: NA; V: TRBV11-3; J: TRBJ1-1
DNA: TGTGCCAGCAGCCAAGATACCTATGGCTACACCTTC; CDR3: CASSQDTYGYTF; size: NA; D: NA; V: TRBV3-1/TRBV3-2; J: TRBJ1-2
DNA: TGTGCCAGCAGCCGCGGGGCTAACGATAACTATGGCTACACCTTC; CDR3: CASSRGANDNYGYTF; size: NA; D: NA; V: TRBV2; J: TRBJ1-2
DNA: TGTGCCAGCAGCCTAGACAAACCGAATGAAAAACTGTTTTTT; CDR3: CASSLDKPNEKLFF; size: NA; D: NA; V: TRBV9; J: TRBJ1-4
DNA: TGTGCCAGCAGTTTATTCCGGGGTCAGGAGCCCCAGCATTTT; CDR3: CASSLFRGQEPQHF; size: NA; D: NA; V: TRBV27; J: TRBJ1-5
DNA: TGTGCCAGCAGCCCAAGACACCTGAGCTCCTACAATGAGCAGTTCTTC; CDR3: CASSPRHLSSYNEQFF; size: NA; D: NA; V: TRBV7-3; J: TRBJ2-1
DNA: TGCAGTGCTAGTCCCAGTTCCTCTGGAAACACCATATATTTT; CDR3: CSASPSSSGNTIYF; size: NA; D: NA; V: TRBV20-1; J: TRBJ1-3
DNA: TGTGCCAGCAGCTTACGACAAATCACTGAAGCTTTCTTT; CDR3: CASSLRQITEAFF; size: NA; D: NA; V: TRBV11-2; J: TRBJ1-1
DNA: TGTGCCAGCAGCAGGGGACCGAGCTATGGCTACACCTTC; CDR3: CASSRGPSYGYTF; size: many; D: NA; V: TRBV7-3; J: TRBJ1-2
DNA: TGTGCCGCACAGGGGCAGGATAATGAAAAACTGTTTTTT; CDR3: CAAQGQDNEKLFF; size: NA; D: TRBD1; V: TRBV19; J: TRBJ1-4